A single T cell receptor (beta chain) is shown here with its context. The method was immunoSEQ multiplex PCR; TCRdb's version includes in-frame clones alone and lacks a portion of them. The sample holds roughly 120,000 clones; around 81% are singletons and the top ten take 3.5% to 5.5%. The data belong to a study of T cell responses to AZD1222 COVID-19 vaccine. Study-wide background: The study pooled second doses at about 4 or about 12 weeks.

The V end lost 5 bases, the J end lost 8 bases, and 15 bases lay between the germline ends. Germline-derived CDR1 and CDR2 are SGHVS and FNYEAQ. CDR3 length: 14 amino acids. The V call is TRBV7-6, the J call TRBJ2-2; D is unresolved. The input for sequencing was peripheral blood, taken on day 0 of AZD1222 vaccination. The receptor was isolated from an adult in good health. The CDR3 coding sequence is TGTGCCAGCAGCATACGGACCGGCCCGGGGGAGCTGTTTTTT. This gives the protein CASSIRTGPGELFF.